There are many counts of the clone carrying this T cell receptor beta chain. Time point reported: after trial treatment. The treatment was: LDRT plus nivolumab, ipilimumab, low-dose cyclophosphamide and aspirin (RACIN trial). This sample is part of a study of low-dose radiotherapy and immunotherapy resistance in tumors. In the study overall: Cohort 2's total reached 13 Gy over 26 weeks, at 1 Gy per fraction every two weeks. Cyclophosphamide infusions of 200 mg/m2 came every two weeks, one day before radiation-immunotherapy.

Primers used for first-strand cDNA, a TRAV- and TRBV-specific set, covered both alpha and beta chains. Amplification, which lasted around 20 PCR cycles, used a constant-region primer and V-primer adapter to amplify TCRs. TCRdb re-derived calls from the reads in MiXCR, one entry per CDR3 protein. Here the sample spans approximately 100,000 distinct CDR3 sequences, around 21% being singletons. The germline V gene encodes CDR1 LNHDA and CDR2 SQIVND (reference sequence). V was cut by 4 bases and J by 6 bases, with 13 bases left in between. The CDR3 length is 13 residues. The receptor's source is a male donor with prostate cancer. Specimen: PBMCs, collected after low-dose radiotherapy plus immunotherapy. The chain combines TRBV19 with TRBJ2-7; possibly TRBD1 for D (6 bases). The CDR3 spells CASSNREYGEQYF. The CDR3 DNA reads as TGTGCCAGTAGTAACAGGGAATATGGCGAGCAGTACTTC.